The 20 T cell receptor beta chains below all came from one sample that was sequenced in a study of PD-1 blockade in classical Hodgkin lymphoma. Method: immunoSEQ multiplex PCR; TCRdb's copy keeps in-frame clones and lacks some. The sample records some 63,000 clones, roughly nine tenths being singletons. Following autologous stem cell transplantation, relapse occurred in every patient, and exposure to brentuximab vedotin varied. Sequencing was performed on peripheral blood mononuclear cells (PBMCs), taken at baseline. The receptors shown here come from a human donor with classical Hodgkin lymphoma.

This sequence joins TRBV6-6 and TRBJ1-6; D not certain. Trimming removed 6 bases from V and 7 bases from J, with 13 bases in between. Germline CDR1 reads MNHNY; CDR2 reads SVGAGI (reference sequence). The CDR3 loop spans 14 amino acids. CDR3: CASSPPSKNSPLHF. As DNA, the CDR3 is TGTGCCAGCAGCCCCCCGAGCAAAAATTCACCCCTCCACTTT.

The genes are TRBV27 and TRBJ2-7; D is unresolved. Germline V lookup: CDR1 MNHEY, CDR2 SMNVEV (reference sequence). Between the trimmed V and J ends, which lost 2 bases and 3 bases, there was a span of 20 bases. This CDR3 has 17 residues. The CDR3 nucleotides are TGTGCCAGCAGTTTACCCTCCCGACGATTAGGCTACTACGAGCAGTACTTC. Residues: CASSLPSRRLGYYEQYF.

V usage is TRBV6-1 and J usage is TRBJ2-7; no clear D gene. Trimming took 2 bases from V and 2 from J, leaving 13 bases between them. In germline, CDR1 is MNHNS, CDR2 SASEGT. The CDR3 is made up of 15 amino acids. CDR3 nucleotides: TGTGCCAGCAGTGAACGCAGGTTAGCAGCCTACGAGCAGTACTTC. Protein sequence: CASSERRLAAYEQYF.

Points on this clone: The junction shows a germline mismatch at one end, possibly a read error. CDR3 amino acids: CASREGGSEQYF. The DNA of the CDR3 is TGTGCCAGCAGGGAAGGGGGTAGCGAGCAGTACTTC. The chain employs TRBV2 and TRBJ2-7; possibly TRBD1 for D (6 bases). From germline, CDR1 is SNHLY and CDR2 FYNNEI. CDR3 length: 12 residues.

The V call is TRBV5-1, the J call TRBJ1-4; D call uncertain. The V and J ends lost 0 bases and 4 bases respectively, with 7 bases between them. The CDR3 contains 14 residues. CDR1 SGHRS and CDR2 YFSETQ come from the germline V gene. The CDR3 bases are TGCGCCAGCAGCTTGGTCCCCAATAATGAAAAACTGTTTTTT. Translation: CASSLVPNNEKLFF.

The V call is TRBV6-1, the J call TRBJ2-1, with TRBD1 matching over 9 bases. There are 13 residues in the CDR3. Trimming at V came to 5 bases and at J to 6 bases, leaving 2 bases not matched to a gene. Germline CDR1 reads MNHNS; CDR2 reads SASEGT. CDR3 sequence: CASSLDRGNEQFF. The CDR3 coding sequence is TGTGCCAGCAGTCTGGACAGGGGCAATGAGCAGTTCTTC.

The chain uses TRBV29-1 and TRBJ2-7; D could derive from TRBD1 or TRBD2 (6 bases each). Germline V CDR1 and CDR2: SQVTM, ANQGSEA. The V and J ends lost 2 bases and 4 bases respectively, with 9 bases between them. The CDR3 sequence is 12 residues long. The CDR3 DNA follows: TGCAGCGTTGAAAGGGGGGCGTACGAGCAGTACTTC. Its protein is CSVERGAYEQYF.

The rearrangement joins TRBV10-3 to TRBJ2-3; 8 nucleotides match TRBD2. In germline, CDR1 is ENHRY, CDR2 SYGVKD. V shed 4 bases, J shed 4 bases, and the junction held 4 bases outside the gene matches. CDR3 length equals 14 residues. The CDR3: CAISVSGEADTQYF. The CDR3 DNA sequence: TGTGCCATCAGTGTTAGCGGGGAGGCAGATACGCAGTATTTT.

The rearrangement uses TRBV7-9 and TRBJ2-2, with D maybe TRBD2 (6 bases). Germline V gene sequence: CDR1 SEHNR, CDR2 FQNEAQ (reference sequence). The CDR3 is made up of 14 amino acids. The germline V and J ends were trimmed by 0 bases and 7 bases, with 9 bases remaining between them. CDR3 protein: CASSLAAGLGELFF. The DNA of the CDR3 is TGTGCCAGCAGCTTAGCTGCGGGGCTCGGGGAGCTGTTTTTT.

V and J are TRBV27 and TRBJ2-5; weak D call: TRBD2 (5 bases). Germline CDR1 is MNHEY and CDR2 is SMNVEV (reference sequence). The CDR3 sequence is 13 residues long. Trimming shortened V by 8 bases and J by 5 bases, and 15 bases separated the two germline ends. The CDR3 DNA reads TGTGCCAGCCGACCGGACGGGGTGGAGACCCAGTACTTC. Translated: CASRPDGVETQYF.

The V call is TRBV6-1, the J call TRBJ1-2; D may be TRBD1 (5 bases). The CDR3 contains 12 residues. Germline-derived CDR1 and CDR2 are MNHNS and SASEGT. V was trimmed by 6 bases and J by 5 bases, leaving 10 bases between them. The CDR3 spells CASSGGVYGYTF. The CDR3 DNA is TGTGCCAGCAGCGGAGGGGTTTATGGCTACACCTTC.

The chain uses TRBV7-8 and TRBJ2-5, with a possible D match to TRBD2 (6 bases). This CDR3 comprises 15 residues. V was clipped by 1 base and J by 2 bases, with 11 bases between them. Germline values: CDR1 SGHVS, CDR2 FQNEAQ. The CDR3 is CASSLEPAGQETQYF. The CDR3 coding sequence is TGTGCCAGCAGCTTAGAACCAGCGGGTCAAGAGACCCAGTACTTC.

This chain joins TRBV18 and TRBJ1-1; D may be TRBD1 (6 bases). The CDR3 extends over 15 amino acids. V lost 5 bases and J 1 base, leaving 14 bases between the germline ends. The V gene's germline CDR1 is KGHSH and CDR2 LQKENI. The CDR3 DNA reads TGTGCCAGCTCAGTAATAGGGGGACCGAACACTGAAGCTTTCTTT. This gives the protein CASSVIGGPNTEAFF. The whole variable domain, remainder taken from reference TRBV18 and TRBJ1-1, is NAGVMQNPRHLVRRRGQEARLRCSPMKGHSHVYWYRQLPEEGLKFMVYLQKENIIDESGMPKERFSAEFPKEGPSILRIQQVVRGDSAAYFCASSVIGGPNTEAFFGQGTRLTVV.

V is TRBV6-1 and J is TRBJ2-3, with D possibly matching TRBD2 (6 bases). CDR1 is MNHNS and CDR2 is SASEGT in the germline V gene. V was shortened by 4 bases and J by 0 bases, with 14 bases between the two germline ends. The CDR3 has 16 residues. CDR3 coding DNA: TGTGCCAGCAGTGGGGAGCGGGCCTCTAGCACAGATACGCAGTATTTT. Translation gives CASSGERASSTDTQYF.

CDR3 protein: CASSRHRGLEEQYF. The CDR3 DNA is TGTGCCAGCAGCCGCCACAGGGGGCTCGAGGAGCAGTACTTC. The V and J genes are TRBV11-2 and TRBJ2-7; 9 nucleotides line up with TRBD1. V lost 5 bases and J lost 7; bases outside the gene matches: 9. This CDR3 is built from 14 residues. The germline V gene has CDR1 SGHAT and CDR2 FQNNGV.

The chain carries TRBV5-1 and TRBJ2-3; the D gene is possibly TRBD2 (5 bases). There are 14 residues in the CDR3. Per germline, CDR1 SGHRS and CDR2 YFSETQ. The ends were cut back, 1 base at V and 1 base at J, with 7 bases in the middle. This CDR3 is CASSLNGGTDTQYF. The CDR3 bases are TGCGCCAGCAGCTTGAACGGGGGCACAGATACGCAGTATTTT.

The CDR3 protein is CAISESIDYEQYF. Written as DNA, the CDR3 is TGTGCCATCAGTGAGTCGATAGACTACGAGCAGTACTTC. V is TRBV10-3 and J is TRBJ2-7; D ambiguous. The V and J ends lost 0 bases and 3 bases respectively, with 6 bases between them. Germline CDR1 and CDR2: ENHRY and SYGVKD. This CDR3 is 13 amino acids long.

The chain couples TRBV18 to TRBJ2-5, with D hard to call. This CDR3 is built from 12 residues. From germline, CDR1 is KGHSH and CDR2 LQKENI. Deletions cut 3 bases from V and 4 bases from J, with 6 bases between. CDR3 coding DNA: TGTGCCAGCTCACCTGTACGAGAGACCCAGTACTTC. The encoded protein is CASSPVRETQYF.

This clone was counted a single time. The chain's CDR3 is CASSEPRETGELFF. CDR3 sequence (DNA): TGTGCCAGCAGCGAACCCCGTGAGACCGGGGAGCTGTTTTTT. The chain recombines TRBV9 with TRBJ2-2; D not resolved. V was trimmed by 3 bases and J by 5 bases, leaving 11 bases between them. Germline values: CDR1 SGDLS, CDR2 YYNGEE. This CDR3 spans 14 amino acids.

The rearrangement links TRBV2 to TRBJ1-3; maybe TRBD1 (6 bases). The V end lost 5 bases, the J end lost 2 bases, and 16 bases lay between the germline ends. The CDR3 loop spans 16 amino acids. The V gene's germline CDR1 is SNHLY and CDR2 FYNNEI. CDR3 DNA sequence: TGTGCCAGCAGTCGTATTACAGGGCTCACTGGAAACACCATATATTTT. It codes for CASSRITGLTGNTIYF.